This paragraph reports one TCR beta chain. This sample is drawn from a study of OX40 agonist ivuxolimab in advanced cancers. Only in-frame clones appear in the TCRdb table, and some are missing; sequencing was by immunoSEQ multiplex PCR. The profile shows over 150,000 clones, approximately 94% of them singletons. This material consisted of CD4+ or CD8+ T cells sorted from blood, taken in a trial of the OX40 agonist ivuxolimab. The TCR originated in an adult with an advanced solid tumor such as melanoma, head and neck, liver or kidney cancer.

CDR3 region: CASSYNQPQHF. CDR3 sequence (DNA): TGTGCCAGCAGTTACAATCAGCCCCAGCATTTT. The rearrangement uses TRBV28 and TRBJ1-5; D unresolved. V lost 4 bases and J 3 bases, leaving 1 base between the germline ends. Germline CDR1 is MDHEN and CDR2 is SYDVKM. This CDR3 contains 11 residues. Looking up the rest from reference TRBV28 and TRBJ1-5 gives the full variable domain: DVKVTQSSRYLVKRTGEKVFLECVQDMDHENMFWYRQDPGLGLRLIYFSYDVKMKEKGDIPEGYSVSREKKERFSLILESASTNQTSMYLCASSYNQPQHFGDGTRLSIL.